This T cell receptor (beta chain) came from a study of beta chain features in type 1 diabetes. The authors reverse transcribed all of the isolated RNA, so sequencing captured expressed TCRB transcripts. Sequencing was performed with immunoSEQ multiplex PCR; in TCRdb, only in-frame clones are kept and a portion is missing. Here the sample spans 300,000 to 350,000 clones, around 15% being singletons. This clone appeared a few times. CDR3 size: 11 residues. Per germline, CDR1 MNHNS and CDR2 SASEGT. Trimming shortened V by 7 bases and J by 5 bases, and 8 bases separated the two germline ends. Sequenced: central memory CD4+ T cells from blood. The rearrangement links TRBV6-1 to TRBJ2-5; D gene uncertain. The TCR was taken from a man younger than 40 in good health. The CDR3 DNA reads TGTGCCAGCATCCACGGGGAGACCCAGTACTTC. This sequence encodes CASIHGETQYF.